The 10 T cell receptor beta chains presented below share a single source sample, sequenced in a study of shared clonotypes between healthy human individuals. Here immunoSEQ multiplex PCR was the method, and the copy in TCRdb shows in-frame clones only, minus some. The profile shows more than 400,000 clones, around 96% of them singletons. Source material: naive CD4+ T cells sorted from blood. Subset described: CD45RA+ positively selected. The receptors stem from a young woman in good health.

The J gene is TRBJ1-1, the V gene TRBV28, with TRBD1 as a possible D gene (5 bases). Trimming removed 3 bases at V and 5 bases at J, with 13 bases between. The length of the CDR3 is 14 residues. CDR1 and CDR2 (germline): MDHEN, SYDVKM. The CDR3 sequence: CASSFGGRETEAFF. The CDR3 bases are TGTGCCAGCAGTTTCGGGGGAAGAGAGACTGAAGCTTTCTTT. Combining the CDR3 with reference TRBV28 and TRBJ1-1 gives the whole variable domain DVKVTQSSRYLVKRTGEKVFLECVQDMDHENMFWYRQDPGLGLRLIYFSYDVKMKEKGDIPEGYSVSREKKERFSLILESASTNQTSMYLCASSFGGRETEAFFGQGTRLTVV.

For the CDR3, the DNA is TGCGCCAGCAGCCCTTTCCGGGACAGGGGACGCGAGCAGTACTTC. The encoded protein is CASSPFRDRGREQYF. This chain links TRBV10-2 with TRBJ2-7, with 10 bases lining up with TRBD1. CDR1 and CDR2 (germline): WSHSY, SAAADI. There are 15 residues in the CDR3. Unmatched junction bases numbered 11, after V lost 6 bases and J lost 6 bases.

This clone appeared once. The V gene is TRBV9, the J gene TRBJ2-3, with 9 bases aligning to TRBD2. J gave up 5 bases and V 1 base, and 2 bases lay outside the gene matches. CDR1 and CDR2 (germline): SGDLS, YYNGEE. This CDR3 comprises 14 residues. Written as DNA, the CDR3 is TGTGCCAGCAGCGTATTAGCGGGAGAAGATACGCAGTATTTT. It translates to CASSVLAGEDTQYF.

The chain is built from TRBV15 and TRBJ1-3; D unclear. The CDR3 runs to 15 residues. Germline CDR1 reads LNHNV; CDR2 reads YYDKDF (reference sequence). The V gene lost 0 bases and the J gene lost 0 bases, with 6 bases spanning the gap. CDR3 loop: CATSRDEVSGNTIYF. For the CDR3, the DNA is TGTGCCACCAGCAGAGATGAAGTCTCTGGAAACACCATATATTTT.

V is TRBV19 and J is TRBJ2-4; a possible D gene is TRBD2 (6 bases). The germline V gene has CDR1 LNHDA and CDR2 SQIVND (reference sequence). The CDR3 length is 15 residues. Trimming pared 6 bases from V and 1 base from J, leaving 13 bases between. CDR3 in DNA: TGTGCCAGTAGGCCGGCGGGGTGGGCCAAAAACATTCAGTACTTC. Residues: CASRPAGWAKNIQYF.

This CDR3 reads CASSKSSGSYEQYF. In DNA, the CDR3 is TGTGCCAGCAGTAAATCTAGCGGCTCCTACGAGCAGTACTTC. The chain couples TRBV6-6 to TRBJ2-7; 7 nucleotides align to TRBD2. Unmatched junction bases numbered 4, after V lost 5 bases and J lost 0 bases. CDR3 length equals 14 residues. Germline values: CDR1 MNHNY, CDR2 SVGAGI (reference sequence).

The V gene is TRBV5-6, the J gene TRBJ1-1; D uncertain. CDR3 length: 14 amino acids. With 2 bases removed from V and 2 bases from J, the gap between germline ends came to 10 bases. The germline CDR1 and CDR2 sequences are SGHDT and YYEEEE. CDR3 sequence: CASSFGRTNTEAFF. The CDR3 DNA reads TGTGCCAGCAGCTTCGGGAGGACTAACACTGAAGCTTTCTTT.

This rearrangement joins TRBV7-9 to TRBJ2-7, with TRBD1 matching over 9 bases. The CDR3 is 14 residues long. V shed 10 bases and J 5 bases; nucleotides not matched to a gene: 12. Germline loops: CDR1 SEHNR, CDR2 FQNEAQ (reference sequence). This CDR3 reads CATQGAGQGNEQYF. The CDR3, as DNA: TGTGCCACCCAGGGAGCGGGACAGGGTAACGAGCAGTACTTC. The entire variable domain, with the rest obtained from reference TRBV7-9 and TRBJ2-7, is as follows: DTGVSQNPRHKITKRGQNVTFRCDPISEHNRLYWYRQTLGQGPEFLTYFQNEAQLEKSRLLSDRFSAERPKGSFSTLEIQRTEQGDSAMYLCATQGAGQGNEQYFGPGTRLTVT.

Only one count was recorded for this clone. Within the sample, other DNA sequences also encode this same CDR3. This chain links TRBV28 with TRBJ1-4; D call uncertain. The CDR3 has 12 amino acids. V lost 3 bases to trimming and J lost 7 bases, with 6 bases between them. Per germline, CDR1 MDHEN and CDR2 SYDVKM. The CDR3 DNA reads as TGTGCCAGCAGTTTGTCGGTTGAAAAACTGTTTTTT. Translated: CASSLSVEKLFF.

This chain joins TRBV28 and TRBJ1-2; weak D call: TRBD1 (6 bases). Trimming shortened V by 7 bases and J by 6 bases, and 18 bases separated the two germline ends. CDR3 length equals 14 residues. Germline values: CDR1 MDHEN, CDR2 SYDVKM. For the CDR3, the DNA is TGTGCCAGCACCCTTTTGGGCGGGGGGCATGGCTACACCTTC. Translating it yields CASTLLGGGHGYTF.